The 4 T cell receptor beta chains reported below all come from one sample, sequenced in a study of blood T cells in healthy people across ages (dated by TCRdb to 2014 to 2015). The protocol used for the library was 5' RACE. Sequenced on an Illumina HiSeq 2500. The second PCR ran for about 7 to 11 cycles and used a J-beta primer mix along with a sample-barcoded 5' primer. Using fastp at Q25 and MiXCR, TCRdb reprocessed the public reads and kept productive beta chains. CDR3 protein sequences are deduplicated, and each keeps its most common genes and DNA. This sample lists hundreds of thousands of distinct CDR3 sequences; around 30% were detected once. Around a sixth of the sample is taken by the ten largest. Sequenced material: blood. These receptors came from a woman over 75 in good health.

V is TRBV12-3 or TRBV12-4 and J is TRBJ1-1; D possibly corresponds to TRBD1 (5 bases). The CDR3 loop spans 13 amino acids. Trimming shortened V by 3 bases and J by 8 bases, and 13 bases separated the two germline ends. This CDR3 is CASSLGGGKEAFF. CDR3 bases: TGTGCCAGCAGTTTGGGGGGGGGTAAGGAAGCTTTCTTT.

This clonotype is a singleton in its sample. The chain is built from TRBV3-1 and TRBJ2-1, with D perhaps matching TRBD2 (6 bases). Trimming removed 4 bases at V and 1 base at J, with 11 bases between. From germline, CDR1 is LGHDT and CDR2 YNNKEL (reference sequence). CDR3 length: 15 amino acids. The CDR3 spells CASSPGADSYNEQFF. For the CDR3, the DNA is TGTGCCAGCAGCCCGGGAGCGGATTCCTACAATGAGCAGTTCTTC.

Ten or more counts support this clonotype. J is TRBJ2-7 and V is TRBV27, with D tentatively TRBD2 (5 bases). Germline values: CDR1 MNHEY, CDR2 SMNVEV (reference sequence). V lost 5 bases to trimming and J lost 3 bases, with 14 bases between them. This CDR3 comprises 14 residues. The CDR3 region has the DNA TGTGCCAGCAGTAAAGAGGGCCGGAGCTACGAGCAGTACTTC. Its protein product is CASSKEGRSYEQYF.

This clonotype has at least ten counts. This chain links TRBV6-1 with TRBJ2-1, with D possibly TRBD2 on 6 matching bases. Trimming shortened V by 0 bases and J by 11 bases, and 11 bases separated the two germline ends. This CDR3 is built from 13 residues. The germline V gene has CDR1 MNHNS and CDR2 SASEGT. DNA of the CDR3: TGTGCCAGCAGTGAAGCGCGCGGGACTCAGCAGTTCTTC. Its protein product is CASSEARGTQQFF.